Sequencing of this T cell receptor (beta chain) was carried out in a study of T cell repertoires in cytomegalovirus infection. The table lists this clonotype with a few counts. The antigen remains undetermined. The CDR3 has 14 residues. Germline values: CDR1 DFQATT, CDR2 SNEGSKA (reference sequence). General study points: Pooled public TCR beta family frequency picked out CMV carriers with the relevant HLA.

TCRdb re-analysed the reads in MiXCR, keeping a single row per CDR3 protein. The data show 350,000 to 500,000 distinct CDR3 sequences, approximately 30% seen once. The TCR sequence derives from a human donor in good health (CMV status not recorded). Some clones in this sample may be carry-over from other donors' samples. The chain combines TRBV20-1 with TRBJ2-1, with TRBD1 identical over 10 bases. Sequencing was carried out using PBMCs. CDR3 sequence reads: CTANRDRGFNEQFF. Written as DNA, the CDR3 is TGCACCGCCAACCGGGACAGGGGCTTCAATGAGCAGTTCTTC.